The 13 T cell receptor beta chains below were found in one sample sequenced in a study of shared clonotypes between healthy human individuals. Profiled with immunoSEQ multiplex PCR; TCRdb holds only in-frame clones, not every one. This table has about 450,000 clones, roughly 85% appearing once. Sequencing used PBMCs. The origin of the receptors is a middle-aged woman in good health. Some clones in this sample may be carry-over from other donors' samples.

In this sample, this clone turned up a few times. The chain combines TRBV5-5 with TRBJ1-2; D unclear. This CDR3 has 15 residues. Germline V gene lookup returns CDR1 SGHKS and CDR2 YYEKEE (reference sequence). Trimming stripped 0 bases from V and 5 bases from J, with 14 bases between. The CDR3 loop is CASSLEWEVKYGYTF. In nucleotides, the CDR3 is TGTGCCAGCAGCTTGGAATGGGAGGTGAAATATGGCTACACCTTC.

The rearrangement uses TRBV5-1 and TRBJ1-5, with TRBD1 identical over 7 bases. The CDR3 has 15 amino acids. Looked up from germline, CDR1 is SGHRS and CDR2 is YFSETQ. Trimming at V came to 4 bases and at J to 0 bases, leaving 4 bases not matched to a gene. In DNA form, the CDR3 reads TGCGCCAGCAGCGTAGGGACAGCTAGCAATCAGCCCCAGCATTTT. Its translation: CASSVGTASNQPQHF.

This clone was observed a few times. The chain combines TRBV29-1 with TRBJ1-1, with D possibly TRBD1 on 6 matching bases. The CDR3 spans 12 residues. V was shortened by 7 bases and J by 3 bases, with 12 bases between the two germline ends. The V gene's germline CDR1 is SQVTM and CDR2 ANQGSEA. CDR3 nucleotide sequence: TGCAGCGGGAACGACAGGCACACTGAAGCTTTCTTT. This sequence encodes CSGNDRHTEAFF.

The chain has TRBV5-4 and TRBJ1-2, with 7 bases aligning to TRBD1. The V gene end was trimmed by 1 base and the J gene end by 4 bases; junction bases not matched to a gene: 7. Germline V CDR1 and CDR2: SGHNT, YYREEE (reference sequence). This CDR3 comprises 15 residues. This chain's CDR3 is CASSLSGRGVYGYTF. The CDR3 region has the DNA TGTGCCAGCAGCTTGTCAGGCAGGGGGGTCTATGGCTACACCTTC.

The rearrangement joins TRBV19 to TRBJ2-2; no clear D gene. V lost 3 bases and J 1 base, leaving 9 bases between the germline ends. This CDR3 contains 15 residues. Per germline, CDR1 LNHDA and CDR2 SQIVND (reference sequence). The CDR3 region has the DNA TGTGCCAGTAGTATTCCTGGGCGGAACACCGGGGAGCTGTTTTTT. Residues: CASSIPGRNTGELFF.

The chain is built from TRBV28 and TRBJ2-5, with D possibly called TRBD1 or TRBD2 (6 bases each). The length of the CDR3 is 18 residues. CDR1 is MDHEN and CDR2 is SYDVKM in the germline V gene. Trimming took off 3 bases at V and 3 bases at J, with 23 bases between the two ends. The CDR3 region is CASSFGPLGGARKETQYF. The CDR3 region has the DNA TGTGCCAGCAGTTTTGGCCCTCTCGGGGGCGCCAGAAAAGAGACCCAGTACTTC.

V and J are TRBV4-2 and TRBJ2-7, with D possibly being TRBD1 (6 bases). CDR1 and CDR2 (germline): LGHNA, YNFKEQ. The CDR3 spans 14 residues. The ends were cut back, 0 bases at V and 3 bases at J, with 9 bases in the middle. CDR3 nucleotides: TGTGCCAGCAGCCAAGACAGGGACAACTACGAGCAGTACTTC. Protein product: CASSQDRDNYEQYF.

The chain is built from TRBV18 and TRBJ1-5; no firm D call. The germline CDR1 and CDR2 sequences are KGHSH and LQKENI. Between the trimmed V and J ends, which lost 6 bases and 3 bases, there was a span of 9 bases. The CDR3 covers 13 residues. The CDR3 is CASSGQYNQPQHF. DNA of the CDR3: TGTGCCAGCTCCGGGCAGTACAATCAGCCCCAGCATTTT.

The chain combines TRBV13 with TRBJ2-7; D perhaps matches TRBD2 (6 bases). The V gene's germline CDR1 is PRHDT and CDR2 FYEKMQ (reference sequence). The CDR3 loop spans 14 amino acids. The V end was cut by 2 bases, the J end by 4 bases, with 12 bases between. The CDR3 region has the DNA TGTGCCAGCAGCTTAAGAGCGGGCAAGTACGAGCAGTACTTC. Encoded protein: CASSLRAGKYEQYF.

CDR3 amino acids: CASSTPYGREYEQYF. CDR3 sequence (DNA): TGTGCCAGCAGTACCCCTTATGGCAGGGAATACGAGCAGTACTTC. The J gene is TRBJ2-5, the V gene TRBV28; weak D call: TRBD1 (5 bases). With the DNA end fitting TRBJ2-7 better, the J assignment may be wrong. The CDR3 has 15 residues. Germline V gene sequence: CDR1 MDHEN, CDR2 SYDVKM.

The chain employs TRBV28 and TRBJ1-4; D is uncertain. CDR1 is MDHEN, CDR2 SYDVKM, per germline. The CDR3 loop spans 14 amino acids. V lost 6 bases, J lost 7 bases, and 15 bases lay in between. This chain's CDR3 is CASSFSTLGEKLFF. CDR3 DNA sequence: TGTGCCAGCAGCTTCTCGACCCTGGGTGAAAAACTGTTTTTT.

There are a few counts of this clone. The V gene is TRBV19, the J gene TRBJ2-1; a weak D match, TRBD1 (5 bases). V gave up 8 bases and J gave up 6 bases, with 14 bases separating them. CDR1 is LNHDA, CDR2 SQIVND, per germline (reference sequence). CDR3 length equals 13 residues. The CDR3 reads CASSSWQGNEQFF. CDR3 nucleotide sequence: TGTGCCAGTTCCAGTTGGCAGGGCAATGAGCAGTTCTTC.

This clone was recorded a few times. The chain carries TRBV1 and TRBJ1-2. TRBV1 is a pseudogene. There are 14 residues in the CDR3. As DNA, the CDR3 is TGCACCACCACACTAAGAGGGCGGCCCTGTGGCTACACCTTC. Translating gives CTTTLRGRPCGYTF.